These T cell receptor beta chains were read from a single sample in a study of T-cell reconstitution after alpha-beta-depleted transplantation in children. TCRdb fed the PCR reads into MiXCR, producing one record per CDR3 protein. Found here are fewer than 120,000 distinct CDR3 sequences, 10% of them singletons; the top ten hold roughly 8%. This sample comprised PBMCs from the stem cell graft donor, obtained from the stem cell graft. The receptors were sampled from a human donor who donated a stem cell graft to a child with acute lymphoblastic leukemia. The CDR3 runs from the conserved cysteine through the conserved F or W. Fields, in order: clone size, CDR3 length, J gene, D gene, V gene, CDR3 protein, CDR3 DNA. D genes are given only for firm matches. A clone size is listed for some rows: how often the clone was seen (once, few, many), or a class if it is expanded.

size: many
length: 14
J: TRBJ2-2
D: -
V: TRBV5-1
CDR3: CASSLGRDTGELFF
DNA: TGCGCCAGCAGCTTAGGGCGAGACACCGGGGAGCTGTTTTTT

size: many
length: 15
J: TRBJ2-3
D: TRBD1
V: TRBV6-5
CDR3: CASSYGTATTDTQYF
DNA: TGTGCCAGCAGTTACGGGACAGCGACCACAGATACGCAGTATTTT

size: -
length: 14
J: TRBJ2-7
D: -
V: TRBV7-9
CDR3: CASSSPGAGGEQYF
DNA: TGTGCCAGCAGCTCCCCGGGGGCGGGCGGCGAGCAGTACTTC

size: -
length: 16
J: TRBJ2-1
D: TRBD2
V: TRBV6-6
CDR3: CASSYDSGGATNEQFF
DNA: TGTGCCAGCAGTTACGACAGCGGGGGGGCAACCAATGAGCAGTTCTTC

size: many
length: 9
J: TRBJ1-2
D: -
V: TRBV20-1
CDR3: CSAKDGYTF
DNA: TGCAGTGCTAAGGATGGCTACACCTTC

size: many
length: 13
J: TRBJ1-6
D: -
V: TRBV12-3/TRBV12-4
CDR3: CASRTGSNSPLHF
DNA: TGTGCCAGCAGAACAGGGAGTAATTCACCCCTCCACTTT

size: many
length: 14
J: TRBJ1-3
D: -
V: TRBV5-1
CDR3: CASSLGSPGNTIYF
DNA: TGCGCCAGCAGCTTGGGGAGTCCTGGAAACACCATATATTTT

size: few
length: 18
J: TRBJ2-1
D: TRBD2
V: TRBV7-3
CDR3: CASSFPGLAESSYNEQFF
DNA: TGTGCCAGCAGCTTCCCGGGACTAGCGGAAAGCTCCTACAATGAGCAGTTCTTC

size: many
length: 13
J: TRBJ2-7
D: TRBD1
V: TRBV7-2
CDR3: CASRRTGVYEQYF
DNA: TGTGCCAGCAGGCGGACAGGGGTCTACGAGCAGTACTTC

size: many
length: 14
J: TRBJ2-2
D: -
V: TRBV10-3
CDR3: CAISGTGNTGELFF
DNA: TGTGCCATCAGTGGGACTGGGAACACCGGGGAGCTGTTTTTT

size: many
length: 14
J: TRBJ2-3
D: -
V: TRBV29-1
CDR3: CSVPLPPSTDTQYF
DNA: TGCAGCGTTCCTCTGCCTCCCAGCACAGATACGCAGTATTTT

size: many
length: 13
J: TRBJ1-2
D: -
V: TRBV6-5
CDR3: CASSYSTGFGYTF
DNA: TGTGCCAGCAGTTACTCGACAGGTTTTGGCTACACCTTC

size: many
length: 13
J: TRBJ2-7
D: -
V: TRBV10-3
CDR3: CAISESGSYEQYF
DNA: TGTGCCATCAGTGAGTCAGGGTCCTACGAGCAGTACTTC

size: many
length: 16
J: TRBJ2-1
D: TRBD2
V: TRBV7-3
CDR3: CASSVSVGGSIYEQFF
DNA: TGTGCCAGCTCCGTATCCGTTGGCGGGAGCATCTATGAGCAGTTCTTC

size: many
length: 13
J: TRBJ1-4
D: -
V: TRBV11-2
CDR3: CASSPLSFEKLFF
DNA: TGTGCCAGCAGCCCGCTCTCTTTTGAAAAACTGTTTTTT

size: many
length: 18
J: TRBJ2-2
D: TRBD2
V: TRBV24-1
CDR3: CATSDSFNRGVNTGELFF
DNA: TGTGCCACCAGTGATTCCTTCAATCGGGGGGTGAACACCGGGGAGCTGTTTTTT

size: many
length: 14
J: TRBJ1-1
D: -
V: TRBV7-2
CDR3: CASSLAGGASEAFF
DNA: TGTGCCAGCAGCTTAGCGGGGGGCGCGTCTGAAGCTTTCTTT

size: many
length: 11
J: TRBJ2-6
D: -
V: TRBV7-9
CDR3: CASSSSNVLTF
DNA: TGTGCCAGCAGCTCGTCCAACGTCCTGACTTTC

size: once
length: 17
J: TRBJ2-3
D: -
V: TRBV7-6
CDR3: CASSLHGHPPSTDTQYF
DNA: TGTGCCAGCAGCTTACACGGCCATCCACCTAGCACAGATACGCAGTATTTT

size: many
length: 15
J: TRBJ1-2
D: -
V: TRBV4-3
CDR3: CASSQDRGNTYGYTF
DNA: TGCGCCAGCAGCCAAGATAGGGGAAATACCTATGGCTACACCTTC

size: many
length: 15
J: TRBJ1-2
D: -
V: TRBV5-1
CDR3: CASSEEGRYGYGYTF
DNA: TGCGCCTCTTCGGAGGAGGGCCGGTATGGCTATGGCTACACCTTC

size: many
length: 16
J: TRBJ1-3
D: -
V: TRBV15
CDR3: CATSRDRLSSGNTIYF
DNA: TGTGCCACCAGCAGAGATCGACTGAGCTCTGGAAACACCATATATTTT

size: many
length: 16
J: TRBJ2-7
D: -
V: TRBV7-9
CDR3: CASSPPAGASSYEQYF
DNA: TGTGCCAGCAGCCCCCCGGCAGGGGCCAGCTCCTACGAGCAGTACTTC

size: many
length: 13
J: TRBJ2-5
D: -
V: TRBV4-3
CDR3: CASSQDSSETQYF
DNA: TGCGCCAGCAGCCAAGATTCGTCAGAGACCCAGTACTTC

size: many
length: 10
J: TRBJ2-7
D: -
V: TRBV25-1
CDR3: CASIQGEQYF
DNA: TGTGCCAGCATCCAGGGGGAGCAGTACTTC

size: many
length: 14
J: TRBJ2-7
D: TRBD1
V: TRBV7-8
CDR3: CASSQQGGSYEQYF
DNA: TGTGCCAGCAGCCAACAGGGGGGTTCCTACGAGCAGTACTTC

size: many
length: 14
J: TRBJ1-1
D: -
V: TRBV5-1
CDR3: CASSSTAVNTEAFF
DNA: TGCGCCAGCAGCTCGACAGCCGTAAACACTGAAGCTTTCTTT

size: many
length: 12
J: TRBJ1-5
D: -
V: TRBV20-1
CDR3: CSLGGSNQPQHF
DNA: TGCAGCCTCGGGGGGAGCAATCAGCCCCAGCATTTT

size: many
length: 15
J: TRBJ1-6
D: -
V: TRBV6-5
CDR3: CASSYGGNYNSPLHF
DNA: TGTGCCAGCAGTTATGGGGGAAATTATAATTCACCCCTCCACTTT

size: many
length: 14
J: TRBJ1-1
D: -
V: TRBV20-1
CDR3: CSARVGGTNTEAFF
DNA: TGCAGTGCTAGAGTCGGGGGCACGAACACTGAAGCTTTCTTT

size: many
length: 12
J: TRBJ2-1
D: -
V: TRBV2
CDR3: CASDRTVDEQFF
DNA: TGTGCCAGCGACCGGACAGTGGATGAGCAGTTCTTC

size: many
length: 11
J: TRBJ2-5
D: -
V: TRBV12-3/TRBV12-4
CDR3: CASSQKETQYF
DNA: TGTGCCAGCAGCCAAAAAGAGACCCAGTACTTC

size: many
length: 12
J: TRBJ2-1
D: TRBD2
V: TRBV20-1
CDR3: CSARLADNEQFF
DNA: TGCAGTGCTAGACTAGCGGACAATGAGCAGTTCTTC

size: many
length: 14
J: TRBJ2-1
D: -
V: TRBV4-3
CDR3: CASSHNVGGNEQFF
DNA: TGCGCCAGCAGCCACAATGTAGGAGGGAATGAGCAGTTCTTC

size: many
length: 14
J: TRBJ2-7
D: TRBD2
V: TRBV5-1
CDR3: CASSPSGGAYEQYF
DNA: TGCGCCAGCAGTCCGAGCGGGGGGGCCTACGAGCAGTACTTC

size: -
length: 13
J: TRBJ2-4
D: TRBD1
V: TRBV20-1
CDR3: CSARTGDIGVQYF
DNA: TGCAGTGCTAGAACAGGGGACATTGGTGTTCAGTACTTC

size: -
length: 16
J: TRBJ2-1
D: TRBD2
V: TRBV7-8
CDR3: CASSQLAGGPYGEQFF
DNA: TGTGCCAGCAGCCAGCTAGCGGGAGGGCCCTACGGTGAGCAGTTCTTC

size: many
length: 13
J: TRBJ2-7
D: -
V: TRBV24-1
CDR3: CATSDQSSYEQYF
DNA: TGTGCCACCAGTGATCAGAGCTCCTACGAGCAGTACTTC

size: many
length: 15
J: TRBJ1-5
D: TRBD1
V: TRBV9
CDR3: CASSADSGGRQPQHF
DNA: TGTGCCAGCAGCGCGGATTCAGGGGGACGGCAGCCCCAGCATTTT

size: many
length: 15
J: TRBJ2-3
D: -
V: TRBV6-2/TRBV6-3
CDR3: CASERTWGRTDTQYF
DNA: TGTGCCAGCGAACGCACGTGGGGGAGGACAGATACGCAGTATTTT

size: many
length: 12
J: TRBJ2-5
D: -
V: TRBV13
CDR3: CASSPAQETQYF
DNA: TGTGCCAGCAGCCCCGCTCAAGAGACCCAGTACTTC

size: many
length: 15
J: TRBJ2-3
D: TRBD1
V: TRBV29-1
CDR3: CSVATGGRGTDTQYF
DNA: TGCAGCGTTGCCACAGGGGGCAGGGGCACAGATACGCAGTATTTT

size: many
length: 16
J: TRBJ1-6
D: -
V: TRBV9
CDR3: CASSPRPREYNSPLHF
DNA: TGTGCCAGCAGCCCCAGACCACGGGAATATAATTCACCCCTCCACTTT

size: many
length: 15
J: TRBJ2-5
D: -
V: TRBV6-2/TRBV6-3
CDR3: CASSARELTQETQYF
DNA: TGTGCCAGCAGTGCCCGGGAGCTAACTCAAGAGACCCAGTACTTC

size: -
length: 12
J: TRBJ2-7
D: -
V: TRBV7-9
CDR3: CASSSTYYEQYF
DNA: TGTGCCAGCAGCTCCACCTACTACGAGCAGTACTTC

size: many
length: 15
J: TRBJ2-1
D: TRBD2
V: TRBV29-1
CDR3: CSATFGTSVYNEQFF
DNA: TGCAGCGCTACTTTCGGGACTAGCGTCTACAATGAGCAGTTCTTC

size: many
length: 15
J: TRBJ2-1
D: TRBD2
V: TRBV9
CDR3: CASSILAGGPDEQFF
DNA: TGTGCCAGCAGTATACTAGCGGGAGGGCCTGATGAGCAGTTCTTC

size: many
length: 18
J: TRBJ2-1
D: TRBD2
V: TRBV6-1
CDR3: CASSARLGGLAGGNEQFF
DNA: TGTGCCAGCAGTGCCCGGCTCGGAGGACTAGCGGGAGGGAATGAGCAGTTCTTC

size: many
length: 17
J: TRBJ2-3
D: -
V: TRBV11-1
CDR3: CASSASGYSSFTDTQYF
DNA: TGTGCCAGCAGCGCCTCGGGCTACTCCTCTTTCACAGATACGCAGTATTTT

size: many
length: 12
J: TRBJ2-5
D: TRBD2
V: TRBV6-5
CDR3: CASRAGAETQYF
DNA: TGTGCCAGCCGGGCGGGAGCGGAGACCCAGTACTTC